The 9 T cell receptor beta chains below all came from one sample that was sequenced in a study of graft-versus-host responses after intestinal transplantation. The antigens these receptors bind are not known. The data were produced by immunoSEQ multiplex PCR, yet TCRdb's version contains in-frame clones alone and is incomplete. Of tens of thousands of clones listed, roughly 91% are singletons. This specimen was unstimulated CD8+ T cells sorted from spleen or lymph node cells, taken before intestinal transplant. All receptors come from a human donor who received an intestinal transplant.

The V gene is TRBV6-5, the J gene TRBJ1-3; D is undetermined. Germline CDR1 reads MNHEY; CDR2 reads SVGAGI. The CDR3 runs to 15 residues. The ends were cut back, 8 bases at V and 0 bases at J, with 14 bases in the middle. The chain's CDR3 is CASGRLANSGNTIYF. In nucleotides, the CDR3 is TGTGCCAGCGGGAGACTGGCCAACTCTGGAAACACCATATATTTT.

This sequence joins TRBV7-8 and TRBJ1-4; TRBD1 is a possible D gene (5 bases). The germline gives CDR1 SGHVS, CDR2 FQNEAQ. This CDR3 is 12 amino acids long. The V end lost 4 bases, the J end lost 7 bases, and 7 bases lay between the germline ends. The CDR3 sequence is CASSSQGEKLFF. In DNA form, the CDR3 reads TGTGCCAGCAGCTCCCAGGGTGAAAAACTGTTTTTT.

The rearrangement joins TRBV9 to TRBJ2-2, with D possibly being TRBD1 (6 bases). Germline V gene sequence: CDR1 SGDLS, CDR2 YYNGEE. The CDR3 spans 12 residues. V was pared by 10 bases and J by 4 bases, with 11 bases between. The CDR3 bases are TGTGCCGCCCAGGGGAGCACCGGGGAGCTGTTTTTT. It encodes CAAQGSTGELFF.

The V and J genes are TRBV5-4 and TRBJ2-3; 7 bases line up with TRBD2. The ends lost 2 bases at V and 2 bases at J; junction bases unmatched: 5. The V gene's germline CDR1 is SGHNT and CDR2 YYREEE (reference sequence). The CDR3 totals 15 residues. This CDR3 reads CASSFWGTITDTQYF. For the CDR3, the DNA is TGTGCCAGCAGCTTTTGGGGGACTATCACAGATACGCAGTATTTT.

This clone was detected a few times. The chain carries TRBV7-9 and TRBJ1-2; D gene uncertain. Trimming left V 0 bases short and J 0 bases short, with 11 bases between. The CDR3 sequence is 16 residues long. The germline V gene has CDR1 SEHNR and CDR2 FQNEAQ (reference sequence). The CDR3 bases are TGTGCCAGCAGCTTAGCCCCCGCAGAAACTAACTATGGCTACACCTTC. Protein product: CASSLAPAETNYGYTF.

CDR3 nucleotide sequence: TGTGCCACCCGATCTGGTCAGGTCGAAGCTTTCTTT. Its translation is CATRSGQVEAFF. This rearrangement joins TRBV19 to TRBJ1-1; D remains unclear. Germline V CDR1 and CDR2: LNHDA, SQIVND (reference sequence). The CDR3 length is 12 residues. Trimming left V 10 bases short and J 8 bases short, with 17 bases between.

This clone was detected only once. J is TRBJ2-3 and V is TRBV6-5; D perhaps matches TRBD2 (6 bases). CDR1 and CDR2 (germline): MNHEY, SVGAGI. V shed 4 bases and J shed 4 bases, with 12 bases lying between them. The CDR3 length is 14 residues. CDR3 sequence (DNA): TGTGCCAGCAGTTCGGGGGTAGCGTCAGATACGCAGTATTTT. This codes for CASSSGVASDTQYF.

The genes are TRBV13 and TRBJ2-3; D unresolved. From germline, CDR1 is PRHDT and CDR2 FYEKMQ (reference sequence). The ends were cut back, 4 bases at V and 1 base at J, with 3 bases in the middle. The CDR3 contains 12 residues. In DNA, the CDR3 is TGTGCCAGCAGCTCCGGCACAGATACGCAGTATTTT. It specifies CASSSGTDTQYF.

This clone was counted a few times. The chain carries TRBV7-8 and TRBJ2-7; a possible D gene is TRBD1 (8 bases). V was trimmed by 2 bases and J by 2 bases, leaving 22 bases between them. The length of the CDR3 is 18 residues. CDR1 is SGHVS, CDR2 FQNEAQ, per germline. This CDR3 reads CASSLWAVLQGGAYEQYF. The CDR3 coding sequence is TGTGCCAGCAGCTTATGGGCAGTTCTACAGGGGGGGGCCTACGAGCAGTACTTC. Full variable domain (rest looked up from reference TRBV7-8 and TRBJ2-7): GAGVSQSPRYKVAKRGQDVALRCDPISGHVSLFWYQQALGQGPEFLTYFQNEAQLDKSGLPSDRFFAERPEGSVSTLKIQRTQQEDSAVYLCASSLWAVLQGGAYEQYFGPGTRLTVT.